The 25 T cell receptor beta chains reported below all come from one sample, sequenced in a study of response to subunit inactivated influenza vaccine. TCRdb re-called the RT-PCR reads through MiXCR, storing one row per CDR3 protein. In the table there are about 570,000 distinct CDR3 sequences, about an eighth of which are singletons. The sequencing here drew on PBMCs from blood, taken on the day of vaccination. These receptors all come from a man between 50 and 59 years old who received an inactivated influenza vaccine.

This clonotype showed up many times. The rearrangement links TRBV20-1 to TRBJ2-2; 8 bases are a match to TRBD1. This CDR3 is built from 17 residues. From germline, CDR1 is DFQATT and CDR2 SNEGSKA (reference sequence). After removal of 1 base from V and 4 bases from J, the junction contained 11 bases not matched to a gene. Here the CDR3 reads CSARVAFRQGITGELFF. CDR3 DNA: TGCAGTGCTAGAGTGGCTTTCCGACAGGGGATCACCGGGGAGCTGTTTTTT.

This sequence joins TRBV7-9 and TRBJ2-1, with 9 bases identical to TRBD2. Germline trimming cut 2 bases from V and 3 bases from J; bases unmatched to any gene: 2. Per the germline V gene, CDR1 is SEHNR and CDR2 is FQNEAQ (reference sequence). This CDR3 spans 15 amino acids. Written as DNA, the CDR3 is TGTGCCAGCAGCTTAACTAGCGGGTTCTACAATGAGCAGTTCTTC. Amino acids: CASSLTSGFYNEQFF.

This clonotype was picked up many times. The V and J genes are TRBV11-2 and TRBJ1-1; D is possibly TRBD1 (5 bases). The V end was cut by 3 bases, the J end by 9 bases, with 14 bases between. From germline, CDR1 is SGHAT and CDR2 FQNNGV. The CDR3 sequence is 13 residues long. This CDR3 reads CASSLGGMEKAFF. CDR3 nucleotide sequence: TGTGCCAGCAGCTTGGGGGGAATGGAAAAAGCTTTCTTT.

A word on this clonotype: This may be a read error, as it is one base from a much larger clone. This chain connects TRBV20-1 to TRBJ2-3; 13 nucleotides match TRBD2. With V trimmed by 5 bases and J by 3 bases, 5 bases remained unmatched. Germline V CDR1 and CDR2: DFQATT, SNEGSKA (reference sequence). CDR3 length: 15 amino acids. CDR3 in amino acids: CSAGWTSGRTDTQYF. The CDR3 DNA reads as TGCAGTGCTGGGTGGACTAGCGGGAGAACAGATACGCAGTATTTT.

Only a few counts were recorded for this clonotype. The chain employs TRBV6-2 or TRBV6-3 and TRBJ1-2; 8 positions match TRBD1. The CDR3 sequence is 15 residues long. Germline V gene lookup returns CDR1 MNHEY and CDR2 SVGEGT. The V and J ends lost 5 bases and 4 bases, in that order; junction bases with no gene match: 9. CDR3 nucleotide sequence: TGTGCCAGCAGTACGGGGACAGGCCGGGCCTATGGCTACACCTTC. Translating gives CASSTGTGRAYGYTF.

The genes are TRBV7-9 and TRBJ2-1; TRBD1 aligns across 10 bases. This CDR3 has 16 amino acids. Germline V CDR1 and CDR2: SEHNR, FQNEAQ (reference sequence). V dropped 5 bases and J dropped 2; count of bases not matched to a gene: 6. The CDR3 here is CASSMGTGVPYNEQFF. The CDR3 DNA sequence: TGTGCCAGCAGCATGGGGACAGGGGTCCCCTACAATGAGCAGTTCTTC.

The genes are TRBV14 and TRBJ1-1; D not resolved. The CDR3 is 15 residues long. Deletions cut 4 bases from V and 6 bases from J, with 18 bases between. Germline CDR1 is SGHDN and CDR2 is FVKESK. The chain's CDR3 is CASSLPRQRKAEAFF. The CDR3 DNA is TGTGCCAGCAGCCTCCCTAGGCAGAGAAAGGCTGAAGCTTTCTTT.

This rearrangement joins TRBV29-1 to TRBJ2-1; a weak D match, TRBD2 (8 bases). Trimming took 7 bases from V and 0 from J, leaving 19 bases between them. CDR3 size: 16 residues. The V gene's germline CDR1 is SQVTM and CDR2 ANQGSEA. CDR3 sequence: CSAEGGGRSSYNEQFF. CDR3 bases: TGCAGCGCCGAAGGGGGCGGGAGGAGCTCCTACAATGAGCAGTTCTTC.

This chain uses TRBV7-2 with TRBJ1-2; 7 bases agree with TRBD1. The germline V gene encodes CDR1 SGHTA and CDR2 FQGNSA. The CDR3 sequence is 15 residues long. The V and J ends lost 0 bases and 4 bases, in that order; junction bases with no gene match: 5. The CDR3 DNA is TGTGCCAGCAGCTTAGCCCGGGACAGTCTCTATGGCTACACCTTC. It codes for CASSLARDSLYGYTF.

The chain recombines TRBV14 with TRBJ2-1, with 8 bases lining up with TRBD1. The CDR3 extends over 14 amino acids. The V gene end was trimmed by 3 bases and the J gene end by 7 bases; junction bases not matched to a gene: 5. The germline CDR1 and CDR2 sequences are SGHDN and FVKESK. For the CDR3, the DNA is TGTGCCAGCAGCCAGTGGACAGGGAAGAATGAGCAGTTCTTC. Its translation: CASSQWTGKNEQFF.

The chain is built from TRBV4-3 and TRBJ2-7; D not resolved. The CDR3 contains 15 residues. V lost 3 bases to trimming and J lost 3 bases, with 15 bases between them. From germline, CDR1 is LGHNA and CDR2 YSLEER. This CDR3 reads CASSQDPQDDYEQYF. As DNA, the CDR3 is TGCGCCAGCAGCCAGGACCCCCAAGACGACTACGAGCAGTACTTC.

The rearrangement joins TRBV7-2 to TRBJ2-7; no clear D. Germline values: CDR1 SGHTA, CDR2 FQGNSA. The CDR3 has 15 amino acids. Trimming shortened V by 5 bases and J by 1 base, and 15 bases separated the two germline ends. This CDR3 is CASSPRWGGSYEQYF. CDR3 coding DNA: TGTGCCAGCAGCCCCCGATGGGGTGGGTCCTACGAGCAGTACTTC.

The chain links TRBV7-9 to TRBJ2-1; 10 bases are a match to TRBD2. This CDR3 has 15 residues. J gave up 5 bases and V 5 bases, and 6 bases lay outside the gene matches. Germline CDR1 reads SEHNR; CDR2 reads FQNEAQ (reference sequence). In DNA, the CDR3 is TGTGCCAGCAGCCGAGCGGGAGGGTCGGACAATGAGCAGTTCTTC. It codes for CASSRAGGSDNEQFF. The full variable domain, in which reference TRBV7-9 and TRBJ2-1 provide the parts outside the CDR3, is DTGVSQNPRHKITKRGQNVTFRCDPISEHNRLYWYRQTLGQGPEFLTYFQNEAQLEKSRLLSDRFSAERPKGSFSTLEIQRTEQGDSAMYLCASSRAGGSDNEQFFGPGTRLTVL.

The sample holds a few counts of this clonotype. The chain recombines TRBV12-3 or TRBV12-4 with TRBJ2-2; tentatively, D is TRBD1 (7 bases). This CDR3 spans 15 amino acids. Trimming took 6 bases from V and 3 from J, leaving 14 bases between them. The chain's CDR3 is CASSGGQLYTGELFF. CDR3 in DNA: TGTGCCAGCAGCGGGGGACAGCTCTACACCGGGGAGCTGTTTTTT.

The chain is built from TRBV5-6 and TRBJ1-1; 9 bases agree with TRBD1. The CDR3 runs to 14 residues. Germline values: CDR1 SGHDT, CDR2 YYEEEE. Trimming cost V 4 bases and J 6 bases; bases outside gene matches: 7. Written as DNA, the CDR3 is TGTGCCAGCAGCCGCCGGGACAGGGACCCTGAAGCTTTCTTT. Its protein product is CASSRRDRDPEAFF.

A few counts support this clonotype. The junction and the germline gene differ at one end; a read error may be behind it. V usage is TRBV6-1 and J usage is TRBJ2-6; 7 bases map to TRBD1. CDR3 size: 16 residues. The germline CDR1 and CDR2 sequences are MNHNS and SASEGT. The CDR3 region is CASRADRVSAANVLTF. In nucleotides, the CDR3 is TGTGCCAGCAGGGCAGACAGGGTGTCTGCGGCCAACGTCCTGACTTTC.

V gene TRBV5-1 combines with J gene TRBJ2-3; D is unclear. Germline V gene sequence: CDR1 SGHRS, CDR2 YFSETQ. V lost 0 bases to trimming and J lost 3 bases, with 5 bases between them. CDR3 length equals 13 residues. CDR3 in amino acids: CASSLAYTDTQYF. The CDR3 DNA follows: TGCGCCAGCAGCTTGGCCTATACAGATACGCAGTATTTT.

The J gene is TRBJ2-7, the V gene TRBV20-1; D is possibly TRBD2 (6 bases). V dropped 3 bases and J dropped 2 bases, with 14 bases sitting between them. CDR1 and CDR2 (germline): DFQATT, SNEGSKA (reference sequence). The CDR3 consists of 14 residues. The DNA of the CDR3 is TGCAGTGCTAGTGGGCTAGCGAGGACCTACGAGCAGTACTTC. It yields the protein CSASGLARTYEQYF.

The rearrangement joins TRBV29-1 to TRBJ2-5; 7 bases are a match to TRBD1. The J segment lost 5 bases and the V segment lost 7 bases, leaving 7 bases of the junction unmatched. CDR3 length equals 12 residues. CDR1 is SQVTM, CDR2 ANQGSEA, per germline. CDR3: CSGRDSVETQYF. DNA for the CDR3: TGCAGCGGCCGGGACAGTGTGGAGACCCAGTACTTC.

The chain links TRBV5-1 to TRBJ2-1, with 7 bases matching TRBD1. Germline V gene data show CDR1 as SGHRS and CDR2 as YFSETQ. The V and J ends lost 2 bases and 0 bases, in that order; junction bases with no gene match: 14. This CDR3 contains 19 residues. CDR3: CASSLGRGGHRSSYNEQFF. The CDR3 bases are TGCGCCAGCAGCTTAGGGAGAGGGGGCCATCGTAGCTCCTACAATGAGCAGTTCTTC.

Ten or more counts support this clonotype. The rearrangement joins TRBV28 to TRBJ2-1; 12 bases line up with TRBD2. This CDR3 has 16 residues. Germline lookup yields CDR1 MDHEN and CDR2 SYDVKM. The V and J ends lost 4 bases and 6 bases, in that order; junction bases with no gene match: 7. The DNA for the CDR3 is TGTGCCAGCAGTTCACGTGGACTAGCGGGATTCAATGAGCAGTTCTTC. Translated, it gives CASSSRGLAGFNEQFF.

In DNA, the CDR3 is TGTGCCAGCAGCCAACAGAATCCGATGCATGAGCAGTTCTTC. Its translation: CASSQQNPMHEQFF. The chain carries TRBV7-9 and TRBJ2-1; D gene ambiguous. This CDR3 is 14 amino acids long. Germline CDR1 is SEHNR and CDR2 is FQNEAQ (reference sequence). The V and J ends lost 5 bases and 8 bases respectively, with 16 bases between them. Drawing the rest from reference TRBV7-9 and TRBJ2-1, the complete variable domain is DTGVSQNPRHKITKRGQNVTFRCDPISEHNRLYWYRQTLGQGPEFLTYFQNEAQLEKSRLLSDRFSAERPKGSFSTLEIQRTEQGDSAMYLCASSQQNPMHEQFFGPGTRLTVL.

V is TRBV20-1 and J is TRBJ1-2; perhaps TRBD1 as D (6 bases). Germline assignment: CDR1 DFQATT and CDR2 SNEGSKA (reference sequence). The V and J ends lost 4 bases and 4 bases respectively, with 13 bases between them. This CDR3 region has 13 residues. The CDR3: CSAIDRMRYGYTF. In nucleotides, the CDR3 is TGCAGTGCTATAGACAGGATGCGCTATGGCTACACCTTC.

This clonotype was recorded a few times. The chain recombines TRBV3-1 with TRBJ2-1; TRBD2 agrees at 13 bases. Trimming cost V 5 bases and J 8 bases; bases outside gene matches: 3. The germline CDR1 and CDR2 sequences are LGHDT and YNNKEL (reference sequence). The CDR3 contains 14 residues. The CDR3 sequence is CASSSGLAGHEQFF. In DNA, the CDR3 is TGTGCCAGCAGCTCGGGACTAGCGGGGCATGAGCAGTTCTTC.

The chain links TRBV7-2 to TRBJ2-1; a possible D gene is TRBD1 (5 bases). Germline values: CDR1 SGHTA, CDR2 FQGNSA. Trimming stripped 7 bases from V and 0 bases from J, with 13 bases between. There are 15 residues in the CDR3. The CDR3 DNA is TGTGCCAGCAAAGCTGACAGAAGCTCCTACAATGAGCAGTTCTTC. It translates to CASKADRSSYNEQFF.